This entry describes one T cell receptor (beta chain). Antigen specificity is unknown. The CDR3 totals 16 residues. The germline CDR1 and CDR2 sequences are SGDLS and YYNGEE. J gave up 10 bases and V 1 base, and 5 bases lay outside the gene matches. Time point meaning: peripheral blood 6 weeks after treatment start. Every PCR was spiked with synthetic TCR analog templates. The protocol was immunoSEQ multiplex PCR, while the TCRdb copy is restricted to in-frame clones and leaves out a portion. Here the sample spans about 45,000 clones, 91% being singletons. These data come from a study of PD-L1 blockade in urothelial cancer. Study overall: Dosed intravenously at 1,200 mg every 3 weeks, atezolizumab was initiated by patients around 2014.

Study-wide findings and caveats: Durable-benefit patients expanded tumor-associated blood clones more at 3 weeks.

The chain is built from TRBV9 and TRBJ2-1; TRBD2 agrees at 16 bases. This sample comprised PBMCs, obtained around atezolizumab (anti-PD-L1) treatment. This receptor was identified in a man between 65 and 80 years old with urothelial cancer. CDR3: CASSVRPGLAGGEQFF. For the CDR3, the DNA is TGTGCCAGCAGCGTAAGACCGGGACTAGCGGGAGGGGAGCAGTTCTTC. Full variable domain (missing parts from reference TRBV9 and TRBJ2-1): DSGVTQTPKHLITATGQRVTLRCSPRSGDLSVYWYQQSLDQGLQFLIQYYNGEERAKGNILERFSAQQFPDLHSELNLSSLELGDSALYFCASSVRPGLAGGEQFFGPGTRLTVL.